This TCR beta chain was sequenced during a study of cytotoxic CD8 clonotypes in ibrutinib-treated CLL. As for the study in general: Among the samples, the mean was 255,043 productive templates and 75,000 to 95,000 productive rearrangements.

Germline-derived CDR1 and CDR2 are MNHNS and SASEGT. V shed 4 bases and J shed 3 bases, with 9 bases lying between them. This CDR3 spans 14 amino acids. Assay: immunoSEQ multiplex PCR; the TCRdb copy retains only in-frame clones and omits some. This table has tens of thousands of clones, approximately 87% appearing once. The clonotype originates from a human donor with chronic lymphocytic leukemia. J is TRBJ1-4 and V is TRBV6-1; D possibly corresponds to TRBD1 (5 bases). This material consisted of PBMCs, taken after 24 months of ibrutinib treatment. This CDR3 is CASSGGLSNEKLFF. For the CDR3, the DNA is TGTGCCAGCAGTGGGGGGTTGTCTAATGAAAAACTGTTTTTT.